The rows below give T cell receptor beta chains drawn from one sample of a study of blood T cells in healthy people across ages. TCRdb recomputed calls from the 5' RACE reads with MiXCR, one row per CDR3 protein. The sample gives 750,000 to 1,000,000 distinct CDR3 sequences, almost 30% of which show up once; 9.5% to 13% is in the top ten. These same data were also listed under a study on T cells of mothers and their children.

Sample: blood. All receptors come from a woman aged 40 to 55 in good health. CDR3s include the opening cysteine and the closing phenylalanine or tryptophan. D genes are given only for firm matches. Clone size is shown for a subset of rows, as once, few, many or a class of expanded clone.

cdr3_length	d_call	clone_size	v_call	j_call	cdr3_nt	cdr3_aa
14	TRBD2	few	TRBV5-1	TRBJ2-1	TGCGCCAGCAGCTCGGCGGGGGTCCACAATGAGCAGTTCTTC	CASSSAGVHNEQFF
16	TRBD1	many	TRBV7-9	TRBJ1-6	TGTGCCAGCAGCGCGTCACCGGGACAGGGGAGTTCACCCCTCCACTTT	CASSASPGQGSSPLHF
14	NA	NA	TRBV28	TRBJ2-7	TGTGCCAGCAGTTTGGGTCGGGACCATGACGAGCAGTACTTC	CASSLGRDHDEQYF
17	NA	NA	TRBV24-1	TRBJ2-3	TGTGCCACCAGTGATTTACCTCAGGGTATTGGCACAGATACGCAGTATTTT	CATSDLPQGIGTDTQYF
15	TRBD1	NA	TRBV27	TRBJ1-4	TGTGCCAGCAGTTCCGGGACAGGGGGAAAGGAAAAACTGTTTTTT	CASSSGTGGKEKLFF
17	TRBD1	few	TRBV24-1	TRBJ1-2	TGTGCCACCAGTGAATTTGAAGGGACAGGGGGATTCTATGGCTACACCTTC	CATSEFEGTGGFYGYTF
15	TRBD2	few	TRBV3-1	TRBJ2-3	TGTGCCAGCAGCCAAGATCGGCGGGGGGCAGATACGCAGTATTTT	CASSQDRRGADTQYF
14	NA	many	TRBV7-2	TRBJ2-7	TGTGCCAGCAGCTTAGCGCAGGGCTTTTACGAGCAGTACTTC	CASSLAQGFYEQYF
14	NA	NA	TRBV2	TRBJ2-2	TGTGCCAGCAAAGGGGGCCGGGGGACCGGGGAGCTGTTTTTT	CASKGGRGTGELFF
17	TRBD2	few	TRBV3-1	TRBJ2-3	TGTGCCAGCAGCCTCTCCGCACCTAGCGGGGGGACAGATACGCAGTATTTT	CASSLSAPSGGTDTQYF
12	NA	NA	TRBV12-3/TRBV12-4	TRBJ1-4	TGTGCCAGCAGCGTCAGCGGCCCTCGGGCGTTTTTT	CASSVSGPRAFF
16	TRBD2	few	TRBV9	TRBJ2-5	TGTGCCAGCAGCGTTGGACTAGCGGGGGGGGTGGAGACCCAGTACTTC	CASSVGLAGGVETQYF
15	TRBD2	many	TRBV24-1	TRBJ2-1	TGTGCCACCAGGGGAGCGGGGGCGGTCTACAATGAGCAGTTCTTC	CATRGAGAVYNEQFF
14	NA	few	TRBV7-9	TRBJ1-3	TGTGCCAGCAGCTTAAATTCGGGGGGAAACACCATATATTTT	CASSLNSGGNTIYF
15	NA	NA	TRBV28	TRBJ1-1	TGTGCCAGCAGCCGATATGGCGGCCCGAACACTGAAGCTTTCTTT	CASSRYGGPNTEAFF
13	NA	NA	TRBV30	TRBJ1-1	TGTGCCTGGAGTCGAGGGGGGAACACTGAAGCTTTCTTT	CAWSRGGNTEAFF
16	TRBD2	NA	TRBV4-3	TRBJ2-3	TGCGCCAGCAGCCAAGATAATAGCGGGGTCGCAGATACGCAGTATTTT	CASSQDNSGVADTQYF
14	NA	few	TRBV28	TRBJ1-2	TGTGCCAGCAGCCTCTTGGGGGCCGCCGGAGGCTACACCTTC	CASSLLGAAGGYTF
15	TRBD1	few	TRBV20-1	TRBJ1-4	TGCAGTGCCATAATCCCCGGGACAGGGGGGTCGCGTTTGTTTTTT	CSAIIPGTGGSRLFF
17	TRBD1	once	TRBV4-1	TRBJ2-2	TGCGCCAGCAGCCCTTTCCGGGACAGGGTCTACACCGGGGAGCTGTTTTTT	CASSPFRDRVYTGELFF
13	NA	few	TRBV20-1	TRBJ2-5	TGCAGTGCTAGTATACCGGGTCAAGAGACCCAGTACTTC	CSASIPGQETQYF
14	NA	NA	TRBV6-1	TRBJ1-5	TGTGCCAGCATTTCGGGGTTGAGCAATCAGCCCCAGCATTTT	CASISGLSNQPQHF
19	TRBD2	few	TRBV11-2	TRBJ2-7	TGTGCCAGCAGCCCATTAAGGGGACTAGCGGGGGGGCATACCTACGAGCAGTACTTC	CASSPLRGLAGGHTYEQYF
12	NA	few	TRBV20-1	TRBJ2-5	TGCAGTGCCCCGCCCGGGCGAGAGACCCAGTACTTC	CSAPPGRETQYF
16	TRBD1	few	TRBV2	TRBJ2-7	TGTGCCAGCAGTGAAGCTGGAGGCGCAGGGGGCTACGAGCAGTACTTC	CASSEAGGAGGYEQYF
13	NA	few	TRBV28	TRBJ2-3	TGTGCCAGCAGTTTGAGGGACCCAAATACGCAGTATTTT	CASSLRDPNTQYF
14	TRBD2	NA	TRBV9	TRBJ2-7	TGTACCAGCAGCGTATCTAGCGGGGGTTACGAGCAGTACTTC	CTSSVSSGGYEQYF
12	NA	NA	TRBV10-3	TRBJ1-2	TGTGCCATCAGTGGCATCGGTGATGGCTACACCTTC	CAISGIGDGYTF
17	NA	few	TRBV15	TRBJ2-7	TGTGCCACCAGCAGAGTGCGAGGTTGGGGGGCCAACTACGGGCAGTACTTC	CATSRVRGWGANYGQYF
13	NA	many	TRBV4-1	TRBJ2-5	TGCGCCAGCAGCCAACATAGCGCGGAGACCCAGTACTTC	CASSQHSAETQYF
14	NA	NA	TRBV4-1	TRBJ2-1	TGCGCCAGCAGCCAGGATCCGTCTGGGGCTATCCAGTTCTTC	CASSQDPSGAIQFF
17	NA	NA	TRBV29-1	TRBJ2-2	TGCAGCGTTGAGGTAGTGGTAGGACAGCGGAACACCGGGGAGCTGTTTTTT	CSVEVVVGQRNTGELFF
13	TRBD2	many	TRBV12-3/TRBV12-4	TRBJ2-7	TGTGCCAGCAGACCTAGCGGGGGTTACGAGCAGTACTTC	CASRPSGGYEQYF
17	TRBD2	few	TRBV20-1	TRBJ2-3	TGCAGTGCTAGAGGCGGACTAGCGGGGGAGGTTTTCGATACGCAGTATTTT	CSARGGLAGEVFDTQYF
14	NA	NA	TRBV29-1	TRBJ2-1	TGCAGCGTTGAGGCGGGACGGTCCTACAATGAGCAGTTCTTC	CSVEAGRSYNEQFF
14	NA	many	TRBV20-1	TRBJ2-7	TGCAGTGCTTGGGGGGGCGGGGACCGCTACGAGCAGTACTTC	CSAWGGGDRYEQYF
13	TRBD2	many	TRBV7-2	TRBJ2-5	TGTGCCAGCAGCTTAGTAGGGGAGGGGTCCCAGTACTTC	CASSLVGEGSQYF
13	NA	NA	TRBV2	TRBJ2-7	TGTGCCAGCGAGAGGACAGCGTCCTACGAGCAGTACTTC	CASERTASYEQYF
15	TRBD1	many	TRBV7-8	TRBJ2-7	TGTGCCAGCAGCTTAGTTGGGACAGGGGGATACGAGCAGTACTTC	CASSLVGTGGYEQYF
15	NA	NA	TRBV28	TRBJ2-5	TGTGCCAGCAGTTTCACCGAGCGGGCCCAAGAGACCCAGTACTTC	CASSFTERAQETQYF
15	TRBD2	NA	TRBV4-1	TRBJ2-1	TGCGCCAGCAGCCAAGGAGGGAGGGGCGACAATGAGCAGTTCTTC	CASSQGGRGDNEQFF
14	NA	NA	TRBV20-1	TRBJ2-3	TGCAGCGTGGGGGGGGGCTCTGCCACAGATACGCAGTATTTT	CSVGGGSATDTQYF